Below, 22 T cell receptor beta chains from the same sample are listed, as sequenced in a study of cytomegalovirus exposure and HLA in healthy donors. It was with 60 Vbeta and 13 Jbeta primers that the PCR ran. Measured with immunoSEQ multiplex PCR; TCRdb has only the in-frame clones, and not every one. The sample contains over 150,000 clones, 65% to 80% of which appear only once. Sequencing was carried out using PBMCs. These receptors all come from a woman aged 40 to 50 in good health and CMV-seropositive.

This chain's CDR3 is CAWSPFTEAFF. The CDR3 nucleotides are TGTGCCTGGAGTCCATTCACTGAAGCTTTCTTT. V and J are TRBV30 and TRBJ1-1; D unclear. The CDR3 loop spans 11 amino acids. V was clipped by 2 bases and J by 4 bases, with 5 bases between them. Germline values: CDR1 GTSNPN, CDR2 SVGIG (reference sequence).

The chain recombines TRBV28 with TRBJ1-5; no clear D gene. Germline V gene sequence: CDR1 MDHEN, CDR2 SYDVKM. Trimming took off 6 bases at V and 3 bases at J, with 12 bases between the two ends. This CDR3 is built from 14 residues. The CDR3 bases are TGTGCCAGCAGCCTTGTCTCCCTCAATCAGCCCCAGCATTTT. Its translation: CASSLVSLNQPQHF.

Here the CDR3 reads CTSTGLAGGHLSSYNEQFF. CDR3 sequence (DNA): TGCACCAGCACGGGACTAGCGGGGGGCCACTTGAGCTCCTACAATGAGCAGTTCTTC. The rearrangement links TRBV1 to TRBJ2-1; the DNA was not compared with TRBD2, the D call given in the table. TRBV1 is shown as a pseudogene. CDR3 size: 19 residues.

The gene calls are TRBV11-2 and TRBJ2-4; a possible D gene is TRBD2 (5 bases). The CDR3 sequence is 16 residues long. Trimming stripped 5 bases from V and 0 bases from J, with 14 bases between. Looked up from germline, CDR1 is SGHAT and CDR2 is FQNNGV. Written as DNA, the CDR3 is TGTGCCAGCAGCCCGCGTGAGCGGCTAGCCAAAAACATTCAGTACTTC. Protein: CASSPRERLAKNIQYF.

V is TRBV19 and J is TRBJ2-1, with D perhaps matching TRBD2 (5 bases). The germline V gene encodes CDR1 LNHDA and CDR2 SQIVND (reference sequence). The CDR3 has 14 amino acids. V lost 7 bases and J 0 bases, leaving 10 bases between the germline ends. The CDR3 reads CASKLSGSYNEQFF. CDR3 nucleotide sequence: TGTGCCAGTAAACTAAGCGGCTCCTACAATGAGCAGTTCTTC. Combining the CDR3 with reference TRBV19 and TRBJ2-1 gives the whole variable domain DGGITQSPKYLFRKEGQNVTLSCEQNLNHDAMYWYRQDPGQGLRLIYYSQIVNDFQKGDIAEGYSVSREKKESFPLTVTSAQKNPTAFYLCASKLSGSYNEQFFGPGTRLTVL.

This clone was seen only a few times. The gene calls are TRBV4-2 and TRBJ2-7; D is ambiguous. This CDR3 is built from 10 residues. The germline gives CDR1 LGHNA, CDR2 YNFKEQ. The ends were cut back, 6 bases at V and 3 bases at J, with 3 bases in the middle. For the CDR3, the DNA is TGTGCCAGCAGTAGCTACGAGCAGTACTTC. As protein: CASSSYEQYF.

With regard to this clone: One end of the junction varies from germline; a read error may be responsible. This chain connects TRBV30 to TRBJ1-1; TRBD1 might be the D (6 bases). The CDR3 is 12 residues long. Germline V lookup: CDR1 GTSNPN, CDR2 SVGIG (reference sequence). DNA for the CDR3: TGTGCCTGGAGTACCTCCGGGACAAGCCTCCTCTTT. This encodes CAWSTSGTSLLF. The variable domain in full, with the rest retrieved from reference TRBV30 and TRBJ1-1, is SQTIHQWPATLVQPVGSPLSLECTVEGTSNPNLYWYRQAAGRGLQLLFYSVGIGQISSEVPQNLSASRPQDRQFILSSKKLLLSDSGFYLCAWSTSGTSLLFGQGTRLTVV.

The chain is built from TRBV18 and TRBJ2-5; 9 bases map to TRBD2. The V gene's germline CDR1 is KGHSH and CDR2 LQKENI. V was clipped by 2 bases and J by 5 bases; unmatched bases: 6. There are 15 residues in the CDR3. This CDR3 reads CASSPESSGMETQYF. CDR3 bases: TGTGCCAGCTCACCAGAGTCTAGCGGGATGGAGACCCAGTACTTC.

The V call is TRBV7-9, the J call TRBJ1-4, with TRBD1 as a possible D gene (6 bases). V was cut by 5 bases and J by 3 bases, with 10 bases left in between. CDR3 length: 14 amino acids. Per germline, CDR1 SEHNR and CDR2 FQNEAQ (reference sequence). This CDR3 reads CASSPGQPNEKLFF. DNA of the CDR3: TGTGCCAGCAGCCCTGGACAGCCTAATGAAAAACTGTTTTTT.

The CDR3 loop is CASSPVLGETDTQYF. CDR3 nucleotides: TGTGCCAGCTCACCAGTATTAGGGGAAACGGATACGCAGTATTTT. The V call is TRBV18, the J call TRBJ2-3, with D possibly being TRBD1 (5 bases). The CDR3 spans 15 residues. Germline CDR1 reads KGHSH; CDR2 reads LQKENI. With 2 bases removed from V and 6 bases from J, the gap between germline ends came to 15 bases.

The rearrangement links TRBV18 to TRBJ1-4; 9 bases map to TRBD1. The CDR3 runs to 15 residues. Germline V gives CDR1 KGHSH, CDR2 LQKENI. The V segment lost 2 bases and the J segment 7 bases; nucleotides outside the gene matches: 5. Here the CDR3 reads CASSPSGTGLEKLFF. Here the CDR3 DNA reads TGTGCCAGCTCACCATCCGGGACAGGGCTTGAAAAACTGTTTTTT.

The table lists this clone with a few counts. The rearrangement links TRBV5-1 to TRBJ1-6; a weak D match, TRBD1 (5 bases). The CDR3 has 15 residues. Trimming cost V 4 bases and J 11 bases, with 19 bases left between them. Germline assignment: CDR1 SGHRS and CDR2 YFSETQ. CDR3 loop: CASSREGESGTPLHF. CDR3 DNA sequence: TGCGCCAGCAGCCGTGAAGGGGAATCAGGGACACCCCTCCACTTT.

CDR3: CASTMEGNQPQHF. In DNA, the CDR3 is TGTGCCAGCACTATGGAGGGTAATCAGCCCCAGCATTTT. The J gene is TRBJ1-5, the V gene TRBV2; D uncertain. The CDR3 sequence is 13 residues long. Between the trimmed V and J ends, which lost 7 bases and 4 bases, there was a span of 11 bases. Germline V gene lookup returns CDR1 SNHLY and CDR2 FYNNEI.

The chain is built from TRBV4-1 and TRBJ1-1; D remains ambiguous. The germline gives CDR1 MGHRA, CDR2 YSYEKL. This CDR3 region has 14 residues. The germline V and J ends were trimmed by 0 bases and 3 bases, with 8 bases remaining between them. The CDR3 coding sequence is TGCGCCAGCAGCCAAGACACTCTTTACACTGAAGCTTTCTTT. Translating gives CASSQDTLYTEAFF.

This rearrangement joins TRBV11-3 to TRBJ2-2; TRBD1 matches 7 bases. V shed 3 bases and J 0 bases; nucleotides not matched to a gene: 7. The CDR3 contains 17 residues. The germline gives CDR1 SGHNT, CDR2 YENEEA. In nucleotides, the CDR3 is TGTGCCAGCAGCTTCATAGTCGGGACAGCGAACACCGGGGAGCTGTTTTTT. This translates into CASSFIVGTANTGELFF.

This chain uses TRBV7-7 with TRBJ2-1; D gene ambiguous. The CDR3 runs to 13 residues. Germline V gene lookup returns CDR1 SSHAT and CDR2 FNYEAQ (reference sequence). Trimming removed 5 bases at V and 6 bases at J, with 11 bases between. As DNA, the CDR3 is TGTGCCAGCAGCCCTGACTCGGCCAATGAGCAGTTCTTC. Protein sequence: CASSPDSANEQFF.

The J gene is TRBJ1-1, the V gene TRBV27; 7 bases line up with TRBD1. The CDR3 is 14 amino acids. Germline CDR1 is MNHEY and CDR2 is SMNVEV (reference sequence). V lost 3 bases to trimming and J lost 6 bases; unmatched junction nucleotides: 7. CDR3 bases: TGTGCCAGCAGTTTTCACAGGGGAAGTCCTGAAGCTTTCTTT. It translates to CASSFHRGSPEAFF.

The CDR3 nucleotides are TGTGCCAGCAGCAAGGACACTCTGCCCCTCCACTTT. It codes for CASSKDTLPLHF. V and J are TRBV11-2 and TRBJ1-6, with D maybe TRBD1 (5 bases). V lost 5 bases to trimming and J lost 13 bases, with 12 bases between them. The germline V gene has CDR1 SGHAT and CDR2 FQNNGV. The CDR3 totals 12 residues.

The chain links TRBV5-4 to TRBJ2-7; D may be TRBD2 (6 bases). V was cut by 1 base and J by 7 bases, with 18 bases left in between. Germline CDR1 SGHNT, CDR2 YYREEE (reference sequence). The CDR3 loop spans 15 amino acids. This CDR3 is CASSLNGEAGREQYF. The CDR3 DNA is TGTGCCAGCAGCTTGAACGGGGAGGCGGGTCGGGAGCAGTACTTC.

In nucleotides, the CDR3 is TGTGCCAGCAGCTTACTGGGACAGGATAATTCACCCCTCCACTTT. Protein sequence: CASSLLGQDNSPLHF. The chain is built from TRBV7-2 and TRBJ1-6, with TRBD1 matching 8 bases. Germline lookup yields CDR1 SGHTA and CDR2 FQGNSA. The V and J ends lost 2 bases and 5 bases, in that order; junction bases with no gene match: 2. The CDR3 runs to 15 residues.

The V call is TRBV2, the J call TRBJ1-3; D remains unclear. Trimming left V 5 bases short and J 3 bases short, with 8 bases between. The CDR3 length is 13 residues. Germline V lookup: CDR1 SNHLY, CDR2 FYNNEI. The CDR3 protein is CASSLTVGNTIYF. The DNA for the CDR3 is TGTGCCAGCAGTTTAACAGTTGGAAACACCATATATTTT.

The chain recombines TRBV4-3 with TRBJ2-2; D is possibly TRBD2 (6 bases). V shed 0 bases and J shed 8 bases, with 16 bases lying between them. This CDR3 spans 16 amino acids. The germline V gene has CDR1 LGHNA and CDR2 YSLEER. CDR3 amino acids: CASSQDPPGESGELFF. For the CDR3, the DNA is TGCGCCAGCAGCCAAGATCCTCCGGGGGAAAGTGGGGAGCTGTTTTTT.